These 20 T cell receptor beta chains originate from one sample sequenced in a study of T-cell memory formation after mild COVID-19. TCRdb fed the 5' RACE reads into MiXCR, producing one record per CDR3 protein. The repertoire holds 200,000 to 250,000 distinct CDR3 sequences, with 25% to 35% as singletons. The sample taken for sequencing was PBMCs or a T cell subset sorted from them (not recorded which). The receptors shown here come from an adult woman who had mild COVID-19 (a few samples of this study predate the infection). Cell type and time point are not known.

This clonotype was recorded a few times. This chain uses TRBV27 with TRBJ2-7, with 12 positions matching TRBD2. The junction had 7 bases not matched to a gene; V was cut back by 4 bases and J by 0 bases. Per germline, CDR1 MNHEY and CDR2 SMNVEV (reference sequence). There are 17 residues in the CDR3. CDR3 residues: CASSSAGTSGRSYEQYF. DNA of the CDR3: TGTGCCAGCAGTTCCGCTGGGACTAGCGGGCGCTCCTACGAGCAGTACTTC.

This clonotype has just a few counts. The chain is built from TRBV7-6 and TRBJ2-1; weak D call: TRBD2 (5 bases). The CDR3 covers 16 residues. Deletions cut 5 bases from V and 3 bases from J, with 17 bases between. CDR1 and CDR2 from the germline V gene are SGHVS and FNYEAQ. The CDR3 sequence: CASSPSRGQIYNEQFF. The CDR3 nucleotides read TGTGCCAGCAGCCCCAGCCGCGGGCAGATCTACAATGAGCAGTTCTTC.

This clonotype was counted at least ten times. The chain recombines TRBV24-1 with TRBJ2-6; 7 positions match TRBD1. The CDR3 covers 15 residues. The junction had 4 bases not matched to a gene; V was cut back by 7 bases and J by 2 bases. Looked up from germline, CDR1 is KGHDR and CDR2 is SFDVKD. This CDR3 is CATSPDRAGANVLTF. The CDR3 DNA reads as TGTGCCACCAGCCCCGACAGGGCTGGGGCCAACGTCCTGACTTTC.

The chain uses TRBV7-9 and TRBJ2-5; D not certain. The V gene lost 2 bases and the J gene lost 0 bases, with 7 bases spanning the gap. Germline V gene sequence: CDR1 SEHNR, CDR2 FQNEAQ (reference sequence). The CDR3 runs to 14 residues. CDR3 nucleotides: TGTGCCAGCAGCTTACTATCAAACCAAGAGACCCAGTACTTC. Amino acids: CASSLLSNQETQYF.

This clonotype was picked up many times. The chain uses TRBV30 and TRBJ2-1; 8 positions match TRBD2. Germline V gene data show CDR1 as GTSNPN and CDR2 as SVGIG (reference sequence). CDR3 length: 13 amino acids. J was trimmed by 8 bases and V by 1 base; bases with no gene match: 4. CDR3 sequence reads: CAWSAQAGDEQFF. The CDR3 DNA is TGTGCCTGGAGTGCCCAAGCGGGAGATGAGCAGTTCTTC.

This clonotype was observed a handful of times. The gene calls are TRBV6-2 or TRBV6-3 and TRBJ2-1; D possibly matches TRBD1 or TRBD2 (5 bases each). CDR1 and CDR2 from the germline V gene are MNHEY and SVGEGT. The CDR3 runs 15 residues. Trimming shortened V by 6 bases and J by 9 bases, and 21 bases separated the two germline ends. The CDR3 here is CASRPTGRATVEQFF. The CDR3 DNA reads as TGTGCCAGCAGACCGACGGGACGAGCGACGGTTGAGCAGTTCTTC.

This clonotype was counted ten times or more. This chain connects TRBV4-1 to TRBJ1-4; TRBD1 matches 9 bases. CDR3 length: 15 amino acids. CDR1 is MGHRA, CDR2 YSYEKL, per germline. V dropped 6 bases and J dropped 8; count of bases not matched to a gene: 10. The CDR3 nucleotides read TGCGCCAGCAGGGTACAGGGGGCCCCGGGGGAAAAACTGTTTTTT. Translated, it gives CASRVQGAPGEKLFF.

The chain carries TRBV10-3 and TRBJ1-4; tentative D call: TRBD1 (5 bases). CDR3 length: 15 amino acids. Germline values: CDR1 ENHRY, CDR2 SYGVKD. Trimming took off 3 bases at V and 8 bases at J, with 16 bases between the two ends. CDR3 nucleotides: TGTGCCATCAGTGAAGGGGCCTTGGGGGAGGAAAAACTGTTTTTT. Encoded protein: CAISEGALGEEKLFF.

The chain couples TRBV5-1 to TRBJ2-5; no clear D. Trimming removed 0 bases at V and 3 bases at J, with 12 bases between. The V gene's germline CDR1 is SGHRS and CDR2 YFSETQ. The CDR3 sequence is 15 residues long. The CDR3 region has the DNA TGCGCCAGCAGCTTGGGCGGCCCGGTGAAAGAGACCCAGTACTTC. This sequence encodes CASSLGGPVKETQYF.

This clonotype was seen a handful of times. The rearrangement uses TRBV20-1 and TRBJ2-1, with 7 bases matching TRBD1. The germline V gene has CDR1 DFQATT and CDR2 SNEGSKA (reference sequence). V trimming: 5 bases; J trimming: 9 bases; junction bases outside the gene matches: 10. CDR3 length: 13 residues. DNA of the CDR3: TGCAGTGCTGAAGGGGGCCCCCCCCCTGAGCAGTTCTTC. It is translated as CSAEGGPPPEQFF.

CDR3 region: CSARDWTGGTNTEAFF. The CDR3 nucleotides read TGCAGTGCTAGAGATTGGACAGGGGGGACGAACACTGAAGCTTTCTTT. The V call is TRBV20-1, the J call TRBJ1-1; 10 bases are shared with TRBD1. The J segment lost 1 base and the V segment lost 0 bases, leaving 5 bases of the junction unmatched. The germline V gene has CDR1 DFQATT and CDR2 SNEGSKA (reference sequence). The CDR3 runs to 16 residues.

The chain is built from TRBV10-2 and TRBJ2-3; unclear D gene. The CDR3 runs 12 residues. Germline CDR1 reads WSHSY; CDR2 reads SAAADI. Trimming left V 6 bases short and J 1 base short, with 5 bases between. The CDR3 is CASRDRTDTQYF. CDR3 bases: TGCGCCAGCAGGGACCGCACAGATACGCAGTATTTT.

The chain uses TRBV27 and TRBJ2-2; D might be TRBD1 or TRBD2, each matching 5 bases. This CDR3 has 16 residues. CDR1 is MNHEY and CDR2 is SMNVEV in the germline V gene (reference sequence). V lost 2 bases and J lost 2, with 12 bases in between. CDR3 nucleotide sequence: TGTGCCAGCAGTTTAGGGGCTAGCCTCAACACCGGGGAGCTGTTTTTT. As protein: CASSLGASLNTGELFF.

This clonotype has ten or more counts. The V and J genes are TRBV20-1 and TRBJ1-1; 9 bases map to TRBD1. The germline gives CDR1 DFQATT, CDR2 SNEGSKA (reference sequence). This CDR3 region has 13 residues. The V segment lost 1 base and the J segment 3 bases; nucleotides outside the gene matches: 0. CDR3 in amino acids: CSARGTGDTEAFF. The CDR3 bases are TGCAGTGCTAGAGGGACAGGGGACACTGAAGCTTTCTTT.

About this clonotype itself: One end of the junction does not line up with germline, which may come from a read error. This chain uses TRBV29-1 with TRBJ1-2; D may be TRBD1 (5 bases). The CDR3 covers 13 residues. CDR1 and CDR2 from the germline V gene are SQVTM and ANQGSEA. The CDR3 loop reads CSVEDSPQGGRLF. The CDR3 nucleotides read TGCAGCGTTGAAGATAGTCCCCAGGGAGGACGTCTCTTC.

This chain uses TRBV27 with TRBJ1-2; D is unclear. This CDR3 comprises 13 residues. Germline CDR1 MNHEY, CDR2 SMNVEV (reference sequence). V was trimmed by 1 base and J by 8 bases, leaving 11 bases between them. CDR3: CASSLFAGGGYTF. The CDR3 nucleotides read TGTGCCAGCAGTTTATTCGCAGGAGGAGGCTACACCTTC.

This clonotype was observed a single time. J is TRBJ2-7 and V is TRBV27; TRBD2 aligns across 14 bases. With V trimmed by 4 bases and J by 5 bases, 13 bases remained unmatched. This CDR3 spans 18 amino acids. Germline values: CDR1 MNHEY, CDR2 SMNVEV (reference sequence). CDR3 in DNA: TGTGCCAGCAGTTCCTACCCCGGACTAGCGGGAGGTTGGGACGAGCAGTACTTC. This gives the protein CASSSYPGLAGGWDEQYF.

The CDR3 DNA is TGTGCCAGCAGCCAAGGGCCGAATGAAGCTTTCTTT. It is translated as CASSQGPNEAFF. The rearrangement links TRBV4-2 to TRBJ1-1; D call uncertain. Germline loops: CDR1 LGHNA, CDR2 YNFKEQ. Trimming took off 1 base at V and 7 bases at J, with 7 bases between the two ends. This CDR3 is 12 amino acids long.

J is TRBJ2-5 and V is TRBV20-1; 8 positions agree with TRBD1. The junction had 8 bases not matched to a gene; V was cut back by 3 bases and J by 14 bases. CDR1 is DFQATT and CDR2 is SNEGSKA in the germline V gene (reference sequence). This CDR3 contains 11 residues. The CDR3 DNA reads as TGCAGTGCTAGTTCGGGGACAGGCTTATACTTC. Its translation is CSASSGTGLYF.

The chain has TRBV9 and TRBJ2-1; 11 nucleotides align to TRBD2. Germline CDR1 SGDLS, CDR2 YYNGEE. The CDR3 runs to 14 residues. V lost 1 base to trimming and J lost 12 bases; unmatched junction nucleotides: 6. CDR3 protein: CASSVSLAGDRQFF. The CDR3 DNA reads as TGTGCCAGCAGCGTATCACTAGCGGGAGACCGGCAGTTCTTC. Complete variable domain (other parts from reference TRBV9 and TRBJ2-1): DSGVTQTPKHLITATGQRVTLRCSPRSGDLSVYWYQQSLDQGLQFLIQYYNGEERAKGNILERFSAQQFPDLHSELNLSSLELGDSALYFCASSVSLAGDRQFFGPGTRLTVL.